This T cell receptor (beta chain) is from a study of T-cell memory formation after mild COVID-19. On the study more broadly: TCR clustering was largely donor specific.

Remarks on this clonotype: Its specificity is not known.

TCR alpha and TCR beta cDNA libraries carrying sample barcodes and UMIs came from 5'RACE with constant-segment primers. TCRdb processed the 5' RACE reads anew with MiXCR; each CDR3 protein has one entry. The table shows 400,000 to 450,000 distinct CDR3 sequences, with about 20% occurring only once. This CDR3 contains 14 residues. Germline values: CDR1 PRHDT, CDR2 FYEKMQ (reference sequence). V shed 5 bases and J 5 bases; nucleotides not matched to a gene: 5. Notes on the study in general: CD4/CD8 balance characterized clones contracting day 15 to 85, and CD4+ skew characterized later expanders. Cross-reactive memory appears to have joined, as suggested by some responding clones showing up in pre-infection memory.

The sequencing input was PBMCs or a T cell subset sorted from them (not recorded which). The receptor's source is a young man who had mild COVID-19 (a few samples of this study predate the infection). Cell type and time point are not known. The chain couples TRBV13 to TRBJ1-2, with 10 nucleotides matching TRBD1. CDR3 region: CASSLTGGRYGYTF. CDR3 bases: TGTGCCAGCAGCCTGACAGGGGGCAGGTATGGCTACACCTTC.